This T cell receptor beta chain is from a study of cytomegalovirus exposure and HLA in healthy donors (dated by TCRdb to the late 2010s). For context, the study as a whole: According to a later analysis, one platform produced both the 110 or so validation repertoires and the approximately 670 repertoires of the first cohort. The study was designed to test whether signatures of past pathogen exposure could be identified by cataloging public T cell receptors. Besides the first cohort of approximately 710 subjects, a separate validation cohort made up of 90 to 150 different subjects was used. To predict cytomegalovirus infection status, the study combined high-throughput TCR immunosequencing, statistical association of individual TCRs with disease status, and machine learning. Study-level results and caveats: In both the original and validation cohorts, the classifier was reported to diagnose cytomegalovirus status with high specificity and sensitivity. While some public TCRs were present in many individuals, most TCR sequences turned up only very rarely across donors. In a later analysis, TCRs clustered in the first cohort were found to also tend to co-occur in the 100 to 150 validation repertoires, with 85% to 95% of cluster scores above 0. The authors suggested that the approach could potentially be generalized to other disease states and immunological phenotypes. A later analysis had no HLA typing for the validation cohort, so co-occurrence there was scored across all 110 or so repertoires. The study listed over 150 TCR beta chains as associated with cytomegalovirus. A few of the identified cytomegalovirus-associated TCR beta chains were confirmed in vitro to be specific for cytomegalovirus antigens.

As concerns this clone: No cognate antigen has been identified for it. No much larger clonotype is one base removed from it; base qualities were not supplied.

The protocol used for the library was the immunoSEQ multiplex PCR assay. Under the source paper's analysis protocol: A statistical classification framework was built to diagnose cytomegalovirus status from the catalog of TCR beta chain sequences. The table comes from immuneACCESS by way of TCRdb, which keeps in-frame sequences with V and J called. Part of the clones is missing from these tables; in studies checked, under half for an unresolved V gene and the rest for unknown reasons. V and J calls and clone size are as listed in that table; D and trimming were resolved from the DNA. This sample is represented by fewer than 75,000 clones; around 94% of them were singletons. Together, the top ten hold under 2% of the sample. Separate from the roughly 700-subject first cohort, the validation cohort of some 130 subjects was the group to which the donors belonged. The germline V gene gives CDR1 as SGHAT and CDR2 as FQNNGV. There are 15 amino acids in the CDR3, from cysteine to phenylalanine inclusive. Of all the DNA, just the CDR3 is kept, 45 bases in frame from base 1. V trim: 1 base; J trim: 6 bases; unmatched bases: 8.

The sample was PBMCs. The receptor was derived from a woman aged 18 to 35 in good health and CMV-seropositive. This chain joins TRBV11-2 to TRBJ2-7; TRBD2 lines up with 8 middle nucleotides. The encoded CDR3 is CASSLAISGSGEQYF. In nucleotides, the sequence is TGTGCCAGCAGCTTAGCCATCAGCGGGAGCGGCGAGCAGTACTTC.